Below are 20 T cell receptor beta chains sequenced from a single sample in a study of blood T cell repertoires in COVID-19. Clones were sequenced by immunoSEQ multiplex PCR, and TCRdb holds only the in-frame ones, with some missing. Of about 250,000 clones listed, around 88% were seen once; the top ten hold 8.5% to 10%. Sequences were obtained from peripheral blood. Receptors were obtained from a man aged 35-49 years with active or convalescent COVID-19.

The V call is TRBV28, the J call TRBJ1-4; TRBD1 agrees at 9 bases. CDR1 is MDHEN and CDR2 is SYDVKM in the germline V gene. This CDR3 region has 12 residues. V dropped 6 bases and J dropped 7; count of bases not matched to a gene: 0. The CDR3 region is CASRTGGEKLFF. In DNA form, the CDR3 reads TGTGCCAGCAGGACAGGGGGTGAAAAACTGTTTTTT.

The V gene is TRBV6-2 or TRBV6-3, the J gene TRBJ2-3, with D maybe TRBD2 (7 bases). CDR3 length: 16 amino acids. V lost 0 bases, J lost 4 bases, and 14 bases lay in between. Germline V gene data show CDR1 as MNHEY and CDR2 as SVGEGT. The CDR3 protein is CASSYSARGLSDTQYF. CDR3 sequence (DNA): TGTGCCAGCAGTTACTCGGCGCGGGGGCTCTCAGATACGCAGTATTTT.

This CDR3 is CASSTWTEKNNEQFF. CDR3 nucleotides: TGTGCCAGCAGCACATGGACAGAAAAAAACAATGAGCAGTTCTTC. V and J are TRBV11-3 and TRBJ2-1; TRBD1 might be the D (6 bases). Trimming took off 5 bases at V and 5 bases at J, with 16 bases between the two ends. CDR1 and CDR2 (germline): SGHNT, YENEEA. CDR3 size: 15 residues.

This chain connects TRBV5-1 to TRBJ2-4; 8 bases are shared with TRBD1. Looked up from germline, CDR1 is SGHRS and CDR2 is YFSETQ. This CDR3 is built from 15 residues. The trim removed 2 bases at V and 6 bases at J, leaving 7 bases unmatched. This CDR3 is CASSLQQGVLNIQYF. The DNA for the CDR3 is TGCGCCAGCAGCTTACAACAGGGGGTCTTAAACATTCAGTACTTC.

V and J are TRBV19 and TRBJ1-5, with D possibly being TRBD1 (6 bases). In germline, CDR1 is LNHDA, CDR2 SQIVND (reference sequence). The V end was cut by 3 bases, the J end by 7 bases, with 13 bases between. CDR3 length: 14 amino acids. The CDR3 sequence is CASSISGVKQPQHF. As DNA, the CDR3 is TGTGCCAGTAGTATTTCAGGGGTAAAGCAGCCCCAGCATTTT.

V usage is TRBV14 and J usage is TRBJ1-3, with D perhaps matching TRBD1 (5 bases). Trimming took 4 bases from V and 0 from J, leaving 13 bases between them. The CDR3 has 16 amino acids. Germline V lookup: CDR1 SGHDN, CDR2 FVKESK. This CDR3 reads CASSPAGQLSGNTIYF. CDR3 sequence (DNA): TGTGCCAGCAGCCCCGCCGGACAACTCTCTGGAAACACCATATATTTT.

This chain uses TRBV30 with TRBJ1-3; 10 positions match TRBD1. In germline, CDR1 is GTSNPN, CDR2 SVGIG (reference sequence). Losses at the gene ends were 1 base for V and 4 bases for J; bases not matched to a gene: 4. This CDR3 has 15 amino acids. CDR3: CAWSGGTGAGNTIYF. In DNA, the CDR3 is TGTGCCTGGAGTGGAGGGACAGGGGCAGGAAACACCATATATTTT.

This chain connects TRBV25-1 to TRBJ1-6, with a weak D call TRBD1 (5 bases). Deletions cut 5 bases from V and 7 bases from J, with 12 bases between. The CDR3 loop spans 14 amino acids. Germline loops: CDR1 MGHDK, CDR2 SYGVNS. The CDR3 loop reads CASSFQGGNSPLHF. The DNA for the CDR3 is TGTGCCAGCAGTTTCCAGGGTGGGAATTCACCCCTCCACTTT.

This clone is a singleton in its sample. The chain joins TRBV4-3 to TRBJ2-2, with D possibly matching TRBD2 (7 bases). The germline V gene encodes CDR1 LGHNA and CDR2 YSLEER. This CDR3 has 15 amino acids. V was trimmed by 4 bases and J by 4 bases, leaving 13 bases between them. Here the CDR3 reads CASSPGGRATGELFF. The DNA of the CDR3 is TGCGCCAGCAGCCCCGGGGGGCGCGCCACCGGGGAGCTGTTTTTT.

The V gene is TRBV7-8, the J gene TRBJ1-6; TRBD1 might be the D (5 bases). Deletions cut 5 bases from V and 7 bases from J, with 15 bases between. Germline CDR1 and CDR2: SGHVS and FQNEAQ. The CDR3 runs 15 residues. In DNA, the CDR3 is TGTGCCAGCAGCCCGTGGCAGGGTGGAAATTCACCCCTCCACTTT. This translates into CASSPWQGGNSPLHF.

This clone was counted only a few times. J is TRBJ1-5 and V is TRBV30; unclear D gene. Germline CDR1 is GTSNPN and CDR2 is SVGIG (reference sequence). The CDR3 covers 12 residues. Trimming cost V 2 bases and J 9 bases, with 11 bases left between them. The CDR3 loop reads CAWSPPVGPQHF. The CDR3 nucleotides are TGTGCCTGGAGTCCCCCGGTCGGGCCCCAGCATTTT.

Here the CDR3 reads CASSSGYGEKLFF. CDR3 bases: TGTGCCAGTAGTTCGGGGTACGGTGAAAAACTGTTTTTT. The chain carries TRBV19 and TRBJ1-4, with no clear D. CDR1 is LNHDA and CDR2 is SQIVND in the germline V gene (reference sequence). Trimming shortened V by 5 bases and J by 7 bases, and 11 bases separated the two germline ends. This CDR3 comprises 13 residues.

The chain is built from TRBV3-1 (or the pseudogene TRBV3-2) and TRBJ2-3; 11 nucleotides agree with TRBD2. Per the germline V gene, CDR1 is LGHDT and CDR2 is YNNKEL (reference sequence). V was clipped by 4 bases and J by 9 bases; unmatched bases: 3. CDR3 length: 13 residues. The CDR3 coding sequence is TGTGCCAGCAGCCCTTTAGCGGGAGGGACGCAGTATTTT. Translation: CASSPLAGGTQYF.

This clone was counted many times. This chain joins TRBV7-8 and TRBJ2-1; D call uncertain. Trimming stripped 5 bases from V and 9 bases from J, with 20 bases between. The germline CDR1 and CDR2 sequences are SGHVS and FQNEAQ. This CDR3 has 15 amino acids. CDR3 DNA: TGTGCCAGCAGCCCGGTGTCATCCGGTCGCGGTGAGCAGTTCTTC. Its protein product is CASSPVSSGRGEQFF.

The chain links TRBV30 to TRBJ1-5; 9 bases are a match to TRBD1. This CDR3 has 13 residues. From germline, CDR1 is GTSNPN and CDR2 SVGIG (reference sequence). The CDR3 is CAYGQGINQPQHF. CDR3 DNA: TGTGCATACGGACAGGGGATTAATCAGCCCCAGCATTTT.

For the CDR3, the DNA is TGTGCCAGTAGTATGAGGAGGCACGGGGGAGAAGGGGCCTATGGCTACACCTTC. It encodes CASSMRRHGGEGAYGYTF. This chain joins TRBV19 and TRBJ1-2, with a possible D match to TRBD1 (5 bases). Germline lookup yields CDR1 LNHDA and CDR2 SQIVND (reference sequence). V was shortened by 3 bases and J by 4 bases, with 24 bases between the two germline ends. The CDR3 totals 18 residues.

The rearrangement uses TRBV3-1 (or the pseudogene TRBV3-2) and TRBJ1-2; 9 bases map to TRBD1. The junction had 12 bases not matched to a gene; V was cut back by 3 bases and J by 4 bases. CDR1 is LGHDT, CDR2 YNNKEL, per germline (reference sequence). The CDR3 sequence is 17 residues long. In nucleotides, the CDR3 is TGTGCCAGCAGCCAGCCGGGACAGGGAGAAGTCCTCTATGGCTACACCTTC. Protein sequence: CASSQPGQGEVLYGYTF.

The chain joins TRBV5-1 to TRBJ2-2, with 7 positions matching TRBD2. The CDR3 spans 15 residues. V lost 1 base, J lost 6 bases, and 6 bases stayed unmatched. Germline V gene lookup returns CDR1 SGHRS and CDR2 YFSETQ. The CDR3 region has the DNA TGCGCCAGCAGCTTGCAGGTACTAGCGTCCGGGGAGCTGTTTTTT. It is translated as CASSLQVLASGELFF.

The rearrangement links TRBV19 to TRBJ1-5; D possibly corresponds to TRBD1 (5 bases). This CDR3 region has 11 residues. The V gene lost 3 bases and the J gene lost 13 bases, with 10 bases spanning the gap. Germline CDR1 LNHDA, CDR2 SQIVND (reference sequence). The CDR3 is CASSIATAQHF. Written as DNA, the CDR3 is TGTGCCAGTAGTATTGCGACAGCTCAGCATTTT.

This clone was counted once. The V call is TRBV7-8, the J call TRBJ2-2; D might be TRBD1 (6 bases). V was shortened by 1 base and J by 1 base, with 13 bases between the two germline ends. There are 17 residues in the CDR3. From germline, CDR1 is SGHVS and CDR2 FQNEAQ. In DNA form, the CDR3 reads TGTGCCAGCAGCTTAGGCCTTTTGGGACAGAACACCGGGGAGCTGTTTTTT. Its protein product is CASSLGLLGQNTGELFF.